This TCR beta chain came from a study of T cell repertoires in cytomegalovirus infection. The CDR3 is 14 residues long. Germline V gene sequence: CDR1 SQVTM, CDR2 ANQGSEA. The V end was cut by 0 bases, the J end by 8 bases, with 16 bases between. Each CDR3 protein is one row after TCRdb ran MiXCR on the reads. In the table there are some 180,000 distinct CDR3 sequences, approximately 18% of which are singletons. The sample consisted of CD8+ T cells from PBMCs. This TCR came from a human donor in good health (CMV status not recorded). Some clones in this sample may be carry-over from other donors' samples. The V and J genes are TRBV29-1 and TRBJ1-2; D perhaps matches TRBD1 (6 bases). The CDR3 bases are TGCAGCGTTGAAGAACCAGGGGTACTGAGAGGCTACACCTTC. Its translation: CSVEEPGVLRGYTF.